This paragraph covers one T cell receptor beta chain sequence. This clone was detected once. What antigen it recognizes has not been identified. Base quality data are lacking; no much larger clone is found one base away. The sample is drawn from a study of OX40 agonist ivuxolimab in advanced cancers. Turning to the overall study: Ivuxolimab, which targeted the costimulatory receptor OX40 (CD134), was an agonistic, fully human IgG2 monoclonal antibody. Partial responses occurred in three dose-escalation patients, of whom one had hepatocellular carcinoma and two had cutaneous melanoma. Prior anti-PD-1, anti-PD-L1 or anti-CTLA-4 therapy was permitted, and less than 45% of dose-escalation patients had received checkpoint inhibitors. Among the roughly 50 dose-escalation patients, about 20 had hepatocellular carcinoma, around 15 melanoma, 9 renal cell carcinoma and 9 head and neck cancer. The dose-escalation cohort was roughly 83% male with a mean age of approximately 60 years, ranging from 23 to 79. Peripheral TCRbeta sequencing aimed to test whether ivuxolimab altered TCR sequence diversity and caused clonal T-cell expansion. Intravenous ivuxolimab was administered to patients every 2 weeks at six dose levels: 0.01, 0.1, 0.3, 1.5, 3 and 10 mg/kg. The paper describes the monotherapy dose-escalation part (N = 52 patients) of the phase I trial of ivuxolimab. General conclusions and limits of the study: After ivuxolimab, CD8+ T cells had more expanded clones than CD4+ T cells on average. The antigen specificity of the clonally expanded peripheral T cells was not determined. Low levels of normalized T-cell clonal expansion were also seen in some patients who did not respond. At doses of 0.1 to 3.0 mg/kg, clonal expansion of both CD4+ and CD8+ blood T cells was observed from baseline to week 6. In partial responders in the 0.1-3.0 mg/kg groups, normalized peripheral clonal expansion was found to be among the lowest, especially among CD8+ T cells.

Genomic DNA was extracted from sorted cells for sequencing of the TCRbeta CDR3 region. The immunoSEQ Assay was used for sequencing of TCRbeta CDR3 regions. Drawn from immuneACCESS, this table holds only the in-frame rearrangements with V and J called that TCRdb kept. Clones are partly lost; checked studies trace under half to an unresolved V gene and leave the rest unexplained. Here the sample has some 50,000 clones; 80% to 90% occur a single time. Clones ranked in the top ten supply 2.6% of the sample. The trial excluded patients who had a history of autoimmune disease or who were on systemic immunosuppression. In every dose cohort, peripheral blood was drawn for TCR sequencing at baseline, cycle 4 day 1, and cycle 7 day 1. Samples came from an open-label, multicenter, first-in-human phase I dose-escalation trial of ivuxolimab. The trial enrolled adults with locally advanced or metastatic head and neck squamous cell, hepatocellular, melanoma or renal cell carcinoma. Before TCR sequencing, CD4+ T cells and CD8+ T cells were sorted from peripheral blood as separate populations.

The germline V gene (reference sequence) supplies CDR1 LNHNV and CDR2 YYDKDF. Measured from the cysteine to the phenylalanine, the CDR3 is 12 residues long. This entry keeps only the CDR3 DNA: 36 bases, framed from base 1. V is reduced by 1 base and J by 7 bases, leaving a spacing of 5 bases between them. The V and J segments used are TRBV15 and TRBJ2-1, with the D gene not confidently named. The clonotype originates from an adult with an advanced solid tumor such as melanoma, head and neck, liver or kidney cancer. The sample in question was CD4+ or CD8+ T cells sorted from blood, obtained in a trial of the OX40 agonist ivuxolimab. The DNA reads TGTGCCACCAGCAGAGGTGGGAATGAGCAGTTCTTC. Its protein reads: CATSRGGNEQFF.